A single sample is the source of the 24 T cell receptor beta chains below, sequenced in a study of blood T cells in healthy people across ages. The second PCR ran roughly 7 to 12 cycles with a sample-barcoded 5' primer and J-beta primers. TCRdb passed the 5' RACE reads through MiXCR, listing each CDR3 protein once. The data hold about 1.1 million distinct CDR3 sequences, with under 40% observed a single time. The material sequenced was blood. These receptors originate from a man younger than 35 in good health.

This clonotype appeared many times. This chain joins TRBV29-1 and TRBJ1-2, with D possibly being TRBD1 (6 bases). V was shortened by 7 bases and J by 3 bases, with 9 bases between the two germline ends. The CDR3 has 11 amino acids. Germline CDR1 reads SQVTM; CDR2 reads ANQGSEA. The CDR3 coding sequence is TGCAGCGCCAGGACAGACTATGGCTACACCTTC. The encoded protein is CSARTDYGYTF.

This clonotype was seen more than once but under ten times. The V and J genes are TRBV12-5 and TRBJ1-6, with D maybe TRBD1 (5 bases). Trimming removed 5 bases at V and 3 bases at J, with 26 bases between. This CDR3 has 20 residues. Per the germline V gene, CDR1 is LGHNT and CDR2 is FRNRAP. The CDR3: CASGLLWPGKGRVYNSPLHF. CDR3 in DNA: TGTGCTAGTGGTCTACTTTGGCCCGGGAAGGGGAGAGTCTATAATTCACCCCTCCACTTT.

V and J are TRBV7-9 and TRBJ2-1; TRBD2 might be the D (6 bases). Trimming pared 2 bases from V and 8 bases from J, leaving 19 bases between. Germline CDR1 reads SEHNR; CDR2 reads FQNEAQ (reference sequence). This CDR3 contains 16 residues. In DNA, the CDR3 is TGTGCCAGCAGCTTAATTGTGGGGGGTCCTATCTATGAGCAGTTCTTC. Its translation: CASSLIVGGPIYEQFF.

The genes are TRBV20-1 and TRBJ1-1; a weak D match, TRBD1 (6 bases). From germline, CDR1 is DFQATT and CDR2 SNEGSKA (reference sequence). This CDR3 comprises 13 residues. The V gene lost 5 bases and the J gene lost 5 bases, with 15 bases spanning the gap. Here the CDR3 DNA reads TGCAGTGCTCCCGAGGGGGGCGGAACTGAAGCTTTCTTT. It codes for CSAPEGGGTEAFF.

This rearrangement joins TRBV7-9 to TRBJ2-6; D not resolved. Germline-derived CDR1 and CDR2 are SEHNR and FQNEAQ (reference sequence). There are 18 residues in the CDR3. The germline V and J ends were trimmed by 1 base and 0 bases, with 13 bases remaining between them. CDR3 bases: TGTGCCAGCAGCTTAGAGAGAACCACACCCTCTGGGGCCAACGTCCTGACTTTC. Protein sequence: CASSLERTTPSGANVLTF.

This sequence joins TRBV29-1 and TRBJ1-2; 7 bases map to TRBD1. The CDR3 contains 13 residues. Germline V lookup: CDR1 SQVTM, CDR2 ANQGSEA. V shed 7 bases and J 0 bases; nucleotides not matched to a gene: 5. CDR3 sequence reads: CSAGDRANYGYTF. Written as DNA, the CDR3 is TGCAGCGCCGGGGACAGAGCTAACTATGGCTACACCTTC.

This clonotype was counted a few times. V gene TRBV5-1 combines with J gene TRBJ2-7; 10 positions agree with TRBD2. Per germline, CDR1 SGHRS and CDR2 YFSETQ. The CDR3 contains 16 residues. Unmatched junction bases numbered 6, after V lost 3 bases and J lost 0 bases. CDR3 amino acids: CASSSGASGSSYEQYF. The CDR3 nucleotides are TGCGCCAGCAGCTCTGGCGCTAGCGGGAGCTCCTACGAGCAGTACTTC. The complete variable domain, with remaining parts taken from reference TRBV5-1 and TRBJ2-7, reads KAGVTQTPRYLIKTRGQQVTLSCSPISGHRSVSWYQQTPGQGLQFLFEYFSETQRNKGNFPGRFSGRQFSNSRSEMNVSTLELGDSALYLCASSSGASGSSYEQYFGPGTRLTVT.

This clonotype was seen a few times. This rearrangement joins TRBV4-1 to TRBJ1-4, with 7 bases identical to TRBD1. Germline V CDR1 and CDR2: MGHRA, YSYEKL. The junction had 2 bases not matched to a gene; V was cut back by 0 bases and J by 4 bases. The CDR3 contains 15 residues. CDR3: CASSQETGRNEKLFF. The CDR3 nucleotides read TGCGCCAGCAGCCAAGAGACAGGGCGTAATGAAAAACTGTTTTTT.

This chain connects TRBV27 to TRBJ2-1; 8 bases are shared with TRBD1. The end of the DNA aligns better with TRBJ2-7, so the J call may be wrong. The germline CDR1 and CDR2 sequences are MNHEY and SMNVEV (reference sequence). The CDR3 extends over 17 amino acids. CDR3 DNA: TGTGCCAGCAGTTCCCGGACAGGGAGGAGCTCCTACAATGAGCAGTACTTC. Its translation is CASSSRTGRSSYNEQYF.

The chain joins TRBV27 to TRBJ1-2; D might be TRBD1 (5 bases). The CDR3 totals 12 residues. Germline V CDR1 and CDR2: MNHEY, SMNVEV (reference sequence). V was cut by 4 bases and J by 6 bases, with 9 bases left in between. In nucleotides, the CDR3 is TGTGCCAGCAGTTCATGGGGGAATGGCTACACCTTC. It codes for CASSSWGNGYTF.

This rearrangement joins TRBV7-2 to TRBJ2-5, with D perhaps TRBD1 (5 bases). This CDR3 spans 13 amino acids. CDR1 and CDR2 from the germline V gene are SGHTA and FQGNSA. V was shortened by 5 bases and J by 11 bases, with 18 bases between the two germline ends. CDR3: CASSVVVDNEQYF. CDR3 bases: TGTGCCAGCAGCGTAGTAGTGGACAATGAGCAGTACTTC.

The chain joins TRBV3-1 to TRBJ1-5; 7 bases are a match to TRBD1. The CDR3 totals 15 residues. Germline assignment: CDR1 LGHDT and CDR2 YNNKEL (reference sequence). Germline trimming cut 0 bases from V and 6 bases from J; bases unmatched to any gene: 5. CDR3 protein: CASSQDPSGGQPQHF. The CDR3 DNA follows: TGTGCCAGCAGCCAAGACCCCTCAGGGGGTCAGCCCCAGCATTTT.

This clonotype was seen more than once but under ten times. For the CDR3, the DNA is TGTGCCACCAGCAGAGATCGTGCACTACAAGAGACCCAGTACTTC. Translation: CATSRDRALQETQYF. The chain recombines TRBV15 with TRBJ2-5; the D is unclear. Germline V gives CDR1 LNHNV, CDR2 YYDKDF (reference sequence). Trimming shortened V by 0 bases and J by 2 bases, and 10 bases separated the two germline ends. This CDR3 region has 15 residues. The full variable domain, with the rest looked up from reference TRBV15 and TRBJ2-5, is DAMVIQNPRYQVTQFGKPVTLSCSQTLNHNVMYWYQQKSSQAPKLLFHYYDKDFNNEADTPDNFQSRRPNTSFCFLDIRSPGLGDTAMYLCATSRDRALQETQYFGPGTRLLVL.

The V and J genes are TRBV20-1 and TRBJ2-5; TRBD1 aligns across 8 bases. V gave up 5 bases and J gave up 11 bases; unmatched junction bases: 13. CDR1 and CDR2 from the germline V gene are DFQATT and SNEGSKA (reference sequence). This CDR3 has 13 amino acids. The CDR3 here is CSASDRDLNEQYF. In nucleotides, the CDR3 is TGCAGTGCTTCGGACAGGGACTTAAATGAGCAGTACTTC.

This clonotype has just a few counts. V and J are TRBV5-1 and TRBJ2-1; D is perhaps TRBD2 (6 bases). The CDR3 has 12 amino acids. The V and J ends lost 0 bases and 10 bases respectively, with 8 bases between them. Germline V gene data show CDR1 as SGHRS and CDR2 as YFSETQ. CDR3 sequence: CASSLAAGEQFF. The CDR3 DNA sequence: TGCGCCAGCAGCTTGGCGGCGGGAGAGCAGTTCTTC.

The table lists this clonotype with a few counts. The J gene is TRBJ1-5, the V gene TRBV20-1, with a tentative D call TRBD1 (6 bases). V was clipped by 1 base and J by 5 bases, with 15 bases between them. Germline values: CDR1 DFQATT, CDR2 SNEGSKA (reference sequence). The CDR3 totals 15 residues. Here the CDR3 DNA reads TGCAGTGCTAGAGGAGGGGGTGGGGAGGATCAGCCCCAGCATTTT. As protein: CSARGGGGEDQPQHF.

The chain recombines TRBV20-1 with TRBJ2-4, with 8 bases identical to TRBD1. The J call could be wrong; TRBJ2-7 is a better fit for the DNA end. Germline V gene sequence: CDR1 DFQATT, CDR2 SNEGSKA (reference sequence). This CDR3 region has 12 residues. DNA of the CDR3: TGCAGTCCCAGGGGGCGTCCGTGCGAGCAGTACTTC. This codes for CSPRGRPCEQYF.

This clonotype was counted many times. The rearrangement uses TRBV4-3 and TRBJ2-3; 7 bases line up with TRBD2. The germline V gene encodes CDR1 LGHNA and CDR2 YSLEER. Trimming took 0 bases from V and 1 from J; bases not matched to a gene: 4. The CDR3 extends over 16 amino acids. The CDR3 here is CASSQEASGGTDTQYF. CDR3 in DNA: TGCGCCAGCAGCCAAGAGGCTAGCGGAGGCACAGATACGCAGTATTTT.

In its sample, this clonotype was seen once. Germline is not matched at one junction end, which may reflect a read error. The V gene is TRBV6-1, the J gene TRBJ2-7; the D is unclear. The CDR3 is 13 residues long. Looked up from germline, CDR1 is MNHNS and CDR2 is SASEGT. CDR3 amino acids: CASSEALDDEQYF. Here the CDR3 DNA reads TGTGCCAGCAGTGAAGCGCTAGACGACGAACAGTACTTC.

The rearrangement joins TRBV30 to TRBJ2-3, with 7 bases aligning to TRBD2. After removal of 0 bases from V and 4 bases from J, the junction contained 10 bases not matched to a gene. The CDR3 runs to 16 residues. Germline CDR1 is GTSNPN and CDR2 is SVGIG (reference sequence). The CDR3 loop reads CAWSVRSGGGADTQYF. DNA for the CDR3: TGTGCCTGGAGTGTACGATCGGGGGGAGGGGCAGATACGCAGTATTTT.

This chain's CDR3 is CSARNAGTGNEKLFF. DNA for the CDR3: TGCAGTGCTAGAAACGCTGGGACGGGTAATGAAAAACTGTTTTTT. The chain uses TRBV20-1 and TRBJ1-4; tentatively, D is TRBD1 (5 bases). Trimming removed 2 bases from V and 4 bases from J, with 14 bases in between. Germline V gene data show CDR1 as DFQATT and CDR2 as SNEGSKA (reference sequence). The CDR3 spans 15 residues.

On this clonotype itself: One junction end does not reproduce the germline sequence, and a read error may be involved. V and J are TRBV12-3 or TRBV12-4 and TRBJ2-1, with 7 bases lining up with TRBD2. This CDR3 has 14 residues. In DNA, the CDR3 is TGTGCCAGCAGTAGAGCGGGGCCGTACAATAAGCAGTTCTTC. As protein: CASSRAGPYNKQFF.

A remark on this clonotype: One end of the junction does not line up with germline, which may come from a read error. The CDR3 loop is CASSLLPFSNYGSTF. CDR3 DNA sequence: TGTGCCAGCAGCTTATTACCATTCAGTAACTATGGCTCCACCTTC. This sequence joins TRBV9 and TRBJ1-2; D not certain. Germline CDR1 and CDR2: SGDLS and YYNGEE. The CDR3 contains 15 residues.

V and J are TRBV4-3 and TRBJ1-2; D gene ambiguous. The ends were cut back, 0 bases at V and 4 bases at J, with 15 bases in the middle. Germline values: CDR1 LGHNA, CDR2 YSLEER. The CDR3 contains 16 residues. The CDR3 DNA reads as TGCGCCAGCAGCCAAGAATGGGCGGGGAGGGCCTATGGCTACACCTTC. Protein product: CASSQEWAGRAYGYTF.